These 17 T cell receptor beta chains were sequenced from one sample in a study of blood T cell repertoires in COVID-19. The repertoire was sequenced with immunoSEQ multiplex PCR; TCRdb's copy has only in-frame clones and lacks some. The sample contains 300,000 or so clones, roughly 88% of which appear only once. The source material was peripheral blood. The receptors stem from a woman between 25 and 40 years old with COVID-19, enrolled during active disease.

This chain joins TRBV19 and TRBJ1-3; possibly TRBD1 for D (6 bases). The V gene's germline CDR1 is LNHDA and CDR2 SQIVND (reference sequence). V shed 5 bases and J shed 0 bases, with 11 bases lying between them. CDR3 size: 15 residues. CDR3 DNA sequence: TGTGCCAGTAGTCCAGGGGATAACTCTGGAAACACCATATATTTT. Amino acids: CASSPGDNSGNTIYF.

This clone was recorded a few times. The rearrangement joins TRBV29-1 to TRBJ2-5; 8 nucleotides match TRBD2. The CDR3 sequence is 15 residues long. V shed 7 bases and J 7 bases; nucleotides not matched to a gene: 17. Germline V CDR1 and CDR2: SQVTM, ANQGSEA. CDR3 nucleotides: TGCAGCGCCATGCCGGTAGCGGGACTATCGAGGACCCAGTACTTC. It codes for CSAMPVAGLSRTQYF.

The chain recombines TRBV19 with TRBJ2-5, with unresolved D. The CDR3 consists of 12 residues. Germline CDR1 and CDR2: LNHDA and SQIVND (reference sequence). Trimming left V 9 bases short and J 1 base short, with 9 bases between. The CDR3 spells CASGVVQETQYF. The CDR3 nucleotides read TGTGCCAGCGGAGTGGTCCAAGAGACCCAGTACTTC.

The table lists this clone with a count of one. CDR3 coding DNA: TGTGCCAGCAGCCTGGGGGGGAATCACAATGAGCAGTTCTTC. It translates to CASSLGGNHNEQFF. The chain couples TRBV11-2 to TRBJ2-1; TRBD2 matches 7 bases. The CDR3 has 14 amino acids. The germline CDR1 and CDR2 sequences are SGHAT and FQNNGV. The J segment lost 5 bases and the V segment lost 5 bases, leaving 6 bases of the junction unmatched.

This clone was detected a few times. The J gene is TRBJ2-7, the V gene TRBV30; TRBD1 aligns across 9 bases. V lost 0 bases, J lost 5 bases, and 5 bases stayed unmatched. Germline lookup yields CDR1 GTSNPN and CDR2 SVGIG (reference sequence). CDR3 length equals 14 residues. The CDR3 region has the DNA TGTGCCTGGAGTGTAACGACAGGGGGACACGAGCAGTACTTC. Residues: CAWSVTTGGHEQYF.

As DNA, the CDR3 is TGCGCCAGCAGCTCCCCCGGGACAGGGATCAAAAACACTGAAGCTTTCTTT. It codes for CASSSPGTGIKNTEAFF. V usage is TRBV5-1 and J usage is TRBJ1-1; 9 bases are a match to TRBD1. The CDR3 runs to 17 residues. Germline V gene data show CDR1 as SGHRS and CDR2 as YFSETQ. The ends lost 3 bases at V and 2 bases at J; junction bases unmatched: 11.

The chain links TRBV7-9 to TRBJ1-4, with 8 positions matching TRBD1. After removal of 4 bases from V and 4 bases from J, the junction contained 5 bases not matched to a gene. Germline V gives CDR1 SEHNR, CDR2 FQNEAQ (reference sequence). The CDR3 contains 15 residues. The DNA for the CDR3 is TGTGCCAGCAGCTCCCGGACAGGGCTTAATGAAAAACTGTTTTTT. Its protein product is CASSSRTGLNEKLFF.

The chain uses TRBV19 and TRBJ2-1, with D tentatively TRBD2 (5 bases). The CDR3 runs 18 residues. V gave up 3 bases and J gave up 4 bases, with 22 bases separating them. Germline V CDR1 and CDR2: LNHDA, SQIVND (reference sequence). The CDR3 loop is CASSISSGVGLRYNEQFF. CDR3 nucleotides: TGTGCCAGTAGTATTTCCTCCGGGGTGGGATTAAGGTACAATGAGCAGTTCTTC.

CDR3 nucleotide sequence: TGTGCCAGCAGTCGGACTTCCGGGCCCAGGGTCCTGACTTTC. Translated: CASSRTSGPRVLTF. This sequence joins TRBV2 and TRBJ2-6; tentative D call: TRBD2 (5 bases). The CDR3 extends over 14 amino acids. Per germline, CDR1 SNHLY and CDR2 FYNNEI. The V end lost 5 bases, the J end lost 13 bases, and 18 bases lay between the germline ends.

The table lists this clone with a few counts. V usage is TRBV2 and J usage is TRBJ2-3; 7 bases line up with TRBD2. Germline loops: CDR1 SNHLY, CDR2 FYNNEI. The V and J ends lost 1 base and 5 bases, in that order; junction bases with no gene match: 6. This CDR3 region has 15 residues. CDR3: CASSEEGGRLDTQYF. The CDR3 DNA sequence: TGTGCCAGCAGTGAAGAGGGAGGGCGGTTAGATACGCAGTATTTT.

The chain combines TRBV5-6 with TRBJ1-1; 9 bases are shared with TRBD1. This CDR3 has 15 residues. The germline CDR1 and CDR2 sequences are SGHDT and YYEEEE. The V segment lost 4 bases and the J segment 4 bases; nucleotides outside the gene matches: 8. Here the CDR3 reads CASSIPTGGLTEAFF. The CDR3 coding sequence is TGTGCCAGCAGCATACCTACAGGGGGCCTCACTGAAGCTTTCTTT.

This sequence joins TRBV28 and TRBJ2-7; 9 nucleotides align to TRBD1. The V segment lost 3 bases and the J segment 6 bases; nucleotides outside the gene matches: 6. Germline loops: CDR1 MDHEN, CDR2 SYDVKM. CDR3 length equals 14 residues. Here the CDR3 reads CASSLGQGPAEQYF. The CDR3 DNA sequence: TGTGCCAGCAGTTTGGGACAGGGACCTGCCGAGCAGTACTTC.

The chain couples TRBV5-1 to TRBJ1-2, with TRBD1 matching over 9 bases. The CDR3 is 16 residues long. Germline CDR1 is SGHRS and CDR2 is YFSETQ. V shed 3 bases and J 4 bases; nucleotides not matched to a gene: 10. Here the CDR3 reads CASSWTGEKGPYGYTF. The CDR3 DNA reads TGCGCCAGCAGCTGGACAGGGGAAAAGGGGCCCTATGGCTACACCTTC.

CDR3 in amino acids: CSVRTVLNTEAFF. CDR3 bases: TGCAGCGTCCGGACAGTCCTGAACACTGAAGCTTTCTTT. The chain links TRBV29-1 to TRBJ1-1, with D maybe TRBD1 (6 bases). V was clipped by 6 bases and J by 0 bases, with 11 bases between them. In germline, CDR1 is SQVTM, CDR2 ANQGSEA. CDR3 length: 13 amino acids.

A note on this clone: Germline is not matched at one junction end, which may reflect a read error. The chain carries TRBV6-1 and TRBJ1-5; 8 nucleotides align to TRBD1. This CDR3 is 16 amino acids long. Germline values: CDR1 MNHNS, CDR2 SASEGT. CDR3 amino acids: CASSEEAGTGGQTQHF. The CDR3 bases are TGTGCCAGCAGTGAAGAGGCGGGGACAGGAGGTCAGACCCAGCATTTT.

V is TRBV4-1 and J is TRBJ2-7; TRBD2 aligns across 9 bases. Trimming took 3 bases from V and 3 from J; bases not matched to a gene: 6. From germline, CDR1 is MGHRA and CDR2 YSYEKL. This CDR3 has 15 residues. CDR3 nucleotide sequence: TGCGCCAGCAGCCATATAGCGGGAGAGGTCTACGAGCAGTACTTC. This encodes CASSHIAGEVYEQYF.

The chain carries TRBV28 and TRBJ1-5; tentatively, D is TRBD1 (6 bases). Germline-derived CDR1 and CDR2 are MDHEN and SYDVKM. The CDR3 extends over 21 amino acids. V was cut by 5 bases and J by 2 bases, with 31 bases left in between. The CDR3 sequence: CASSPSHGRSGAIYGNQPQHF. CDR3 nucleotide sequence: TGTGCCAGCAGTCCCTCCCATGGCAGGTCAGGGGCCATCTATGGCAATCAGCCCCAGCATTTT.